Below, one TCR beta chain is given with its context. The sample comes from a study of blood T cell repertoires in COVID-19. Per the original data handling: Reference gene primer amplification yielded estimated nucleated cell counts. Using immunoSEQ multiplex PCR, the repertoire was profiled, and TCRdb retains in-frame clones only, with some absent. D and trimming were read from the DNA, whereas the V and J calls and clone size are those reported in that table. The table shows roughly 200,000 clones, with roughly 85% occurring only once. Those who participated ranged in age from about 18 to 95 years and resided in roughly 26 US areas. This CDR3 comprises 16 residues. With 2 bases removed from V and 4 bases from J, the gap between germline ends came to 13 bases. Germline V gene lookup returns CDR1 KGHDR and CDR2 SFDVKD.

Source material: PBMCs or T cells enriched from blood (not recorded which). This sequence joins TRBV24-1 and TRBJ2-2; no definite D call. This clonotype originated in a woman aged 40 to 50 with acute COVID-19. The CDR3 coding sequence is TGTGCCACCAGTGATTCGCGGCCTTCGGGCACCGGGGAGCTGTTTTTT. This translates into CATSDSRPSGTGELFF.